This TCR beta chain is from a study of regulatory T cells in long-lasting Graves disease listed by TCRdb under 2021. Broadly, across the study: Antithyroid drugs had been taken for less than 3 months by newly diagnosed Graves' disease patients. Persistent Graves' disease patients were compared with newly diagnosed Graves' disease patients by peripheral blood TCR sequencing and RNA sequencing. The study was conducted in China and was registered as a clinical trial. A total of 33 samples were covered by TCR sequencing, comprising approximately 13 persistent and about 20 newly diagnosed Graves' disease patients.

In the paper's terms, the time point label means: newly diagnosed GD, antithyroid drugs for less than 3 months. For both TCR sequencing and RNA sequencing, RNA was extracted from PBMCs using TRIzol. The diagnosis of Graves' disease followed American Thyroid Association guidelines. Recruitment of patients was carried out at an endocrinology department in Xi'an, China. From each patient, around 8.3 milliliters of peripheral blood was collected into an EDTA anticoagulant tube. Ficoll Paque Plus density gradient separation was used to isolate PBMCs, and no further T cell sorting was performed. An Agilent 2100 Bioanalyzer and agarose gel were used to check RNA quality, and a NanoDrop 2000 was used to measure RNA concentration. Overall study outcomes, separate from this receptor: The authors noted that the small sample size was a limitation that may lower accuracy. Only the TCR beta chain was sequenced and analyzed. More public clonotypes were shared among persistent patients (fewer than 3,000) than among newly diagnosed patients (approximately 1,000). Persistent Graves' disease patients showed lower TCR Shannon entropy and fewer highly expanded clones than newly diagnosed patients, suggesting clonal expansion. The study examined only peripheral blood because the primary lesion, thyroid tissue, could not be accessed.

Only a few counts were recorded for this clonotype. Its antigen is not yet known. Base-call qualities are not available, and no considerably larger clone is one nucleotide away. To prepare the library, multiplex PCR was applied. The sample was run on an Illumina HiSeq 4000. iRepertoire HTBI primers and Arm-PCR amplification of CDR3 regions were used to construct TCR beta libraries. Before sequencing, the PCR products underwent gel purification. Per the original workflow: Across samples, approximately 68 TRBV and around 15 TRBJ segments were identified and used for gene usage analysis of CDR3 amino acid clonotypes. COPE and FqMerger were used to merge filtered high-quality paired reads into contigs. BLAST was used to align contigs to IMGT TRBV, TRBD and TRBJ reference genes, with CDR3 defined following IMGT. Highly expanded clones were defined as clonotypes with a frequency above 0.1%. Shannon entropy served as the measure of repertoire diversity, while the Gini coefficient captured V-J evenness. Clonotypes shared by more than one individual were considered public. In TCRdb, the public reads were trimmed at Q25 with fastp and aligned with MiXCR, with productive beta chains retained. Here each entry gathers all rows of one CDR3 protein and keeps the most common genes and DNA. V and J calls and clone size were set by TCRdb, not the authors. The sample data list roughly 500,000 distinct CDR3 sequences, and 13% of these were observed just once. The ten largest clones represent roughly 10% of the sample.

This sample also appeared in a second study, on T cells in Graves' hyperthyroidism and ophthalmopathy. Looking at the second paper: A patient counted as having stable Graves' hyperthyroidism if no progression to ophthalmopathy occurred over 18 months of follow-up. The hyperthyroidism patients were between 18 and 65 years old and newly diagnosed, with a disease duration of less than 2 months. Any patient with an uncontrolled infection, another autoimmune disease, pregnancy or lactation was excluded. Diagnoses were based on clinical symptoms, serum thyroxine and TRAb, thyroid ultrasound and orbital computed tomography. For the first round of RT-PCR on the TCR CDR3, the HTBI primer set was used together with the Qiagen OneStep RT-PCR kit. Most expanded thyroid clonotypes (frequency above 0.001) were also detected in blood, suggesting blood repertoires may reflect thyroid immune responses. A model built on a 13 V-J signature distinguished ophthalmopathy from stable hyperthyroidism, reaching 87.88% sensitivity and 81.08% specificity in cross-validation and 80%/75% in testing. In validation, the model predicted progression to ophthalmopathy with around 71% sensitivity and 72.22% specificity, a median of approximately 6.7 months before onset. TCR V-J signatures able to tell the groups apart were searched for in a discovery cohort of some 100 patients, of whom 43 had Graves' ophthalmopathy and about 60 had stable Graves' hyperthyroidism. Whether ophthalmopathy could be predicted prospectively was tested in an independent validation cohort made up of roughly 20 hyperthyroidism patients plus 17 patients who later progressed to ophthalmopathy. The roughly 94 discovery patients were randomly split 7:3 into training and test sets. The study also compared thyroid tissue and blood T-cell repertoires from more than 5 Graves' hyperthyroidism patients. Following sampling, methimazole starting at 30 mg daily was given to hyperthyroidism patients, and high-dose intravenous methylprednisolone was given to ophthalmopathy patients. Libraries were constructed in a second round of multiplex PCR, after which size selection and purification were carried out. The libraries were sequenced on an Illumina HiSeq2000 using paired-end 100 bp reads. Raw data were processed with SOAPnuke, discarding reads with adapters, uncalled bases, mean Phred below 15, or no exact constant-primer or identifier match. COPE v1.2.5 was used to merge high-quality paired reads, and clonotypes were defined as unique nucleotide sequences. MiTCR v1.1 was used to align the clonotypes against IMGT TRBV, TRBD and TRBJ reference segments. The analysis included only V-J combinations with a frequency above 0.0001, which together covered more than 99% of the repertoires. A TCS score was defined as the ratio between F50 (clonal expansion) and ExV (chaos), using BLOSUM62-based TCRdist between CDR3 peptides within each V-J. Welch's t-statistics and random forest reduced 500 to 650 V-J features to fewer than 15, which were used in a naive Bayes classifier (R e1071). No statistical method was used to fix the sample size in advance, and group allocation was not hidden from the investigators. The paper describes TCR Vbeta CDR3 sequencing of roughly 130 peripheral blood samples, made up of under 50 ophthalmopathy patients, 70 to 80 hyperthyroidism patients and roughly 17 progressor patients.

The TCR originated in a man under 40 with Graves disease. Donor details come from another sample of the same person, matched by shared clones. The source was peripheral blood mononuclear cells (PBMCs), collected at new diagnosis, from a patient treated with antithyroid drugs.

The CDR3: CASSLKGRMWETQYF. The bases are TGTGCCAGCAGCTTAAAAGGGCGTATGTGGGAGACCCAGTACTTC. The chain was built from TRBV7-2 and TRBJ2-5, with no reliable assignment of the D segment. V is shortened by 2 bases, J by 5 bases, and the region joining them spans 15 bases. The CDR3, cysteine through phenylalanine, is 15 amino acids long. Only the CDR3 part of the read is kept: 45 bases, read in frame from the first base. Based on the germline V gene, the CDR1 and CDR2 sequences are SGHTA and FQGNSA.